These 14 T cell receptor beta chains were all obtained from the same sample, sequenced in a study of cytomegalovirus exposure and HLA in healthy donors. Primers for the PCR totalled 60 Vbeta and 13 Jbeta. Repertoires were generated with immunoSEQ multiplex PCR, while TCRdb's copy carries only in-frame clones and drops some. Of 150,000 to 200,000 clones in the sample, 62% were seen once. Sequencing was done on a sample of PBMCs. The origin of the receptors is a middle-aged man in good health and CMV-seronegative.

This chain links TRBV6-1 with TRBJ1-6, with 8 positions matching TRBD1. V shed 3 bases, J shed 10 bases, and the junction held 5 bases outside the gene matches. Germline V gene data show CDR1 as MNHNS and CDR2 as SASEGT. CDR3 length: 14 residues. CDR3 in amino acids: CASSDRGRESPLHF. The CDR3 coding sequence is TGTGCCAGCAGTGACAGGGGGCGCGAGTCACCCCTCCACTTT.

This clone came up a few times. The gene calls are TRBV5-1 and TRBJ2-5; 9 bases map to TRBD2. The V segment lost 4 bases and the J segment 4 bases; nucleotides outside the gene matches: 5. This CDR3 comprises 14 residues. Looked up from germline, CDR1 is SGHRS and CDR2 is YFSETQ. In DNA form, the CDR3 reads TGCGCCAGCAGCCAACATAGCGGGGGAGAGACCCAGTACTTC. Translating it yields CASSQHSGGETQYF. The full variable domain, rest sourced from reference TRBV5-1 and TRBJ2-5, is KAGVTQTPRYLIKTRGQQVTLSCSPISGHRSVSWYQQTPGQGLQFLFEYFSETQRNKGNFPGRFSGRQFSNSRSEMNVSTLELGDSALYLCASSQHSGGETQYFGPGTRLLVL.

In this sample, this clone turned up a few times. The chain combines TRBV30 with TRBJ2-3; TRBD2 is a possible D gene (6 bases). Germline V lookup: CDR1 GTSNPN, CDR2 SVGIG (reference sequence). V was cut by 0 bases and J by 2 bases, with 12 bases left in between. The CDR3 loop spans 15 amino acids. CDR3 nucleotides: TGTGCCTGGAGTGTACGACTAGAGATCACAGATACGCAGTATTTT. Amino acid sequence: CAWSVRLEITDTQYF.

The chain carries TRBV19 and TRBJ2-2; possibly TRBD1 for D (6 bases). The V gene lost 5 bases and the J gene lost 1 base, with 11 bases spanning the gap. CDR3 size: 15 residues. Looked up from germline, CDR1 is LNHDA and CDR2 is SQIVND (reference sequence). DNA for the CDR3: TGTGCCAGTAGTTTGGGACAAGTGAACACCGGGGAGCTGTTTTTT. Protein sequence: CASSLGQVNTGELFF.

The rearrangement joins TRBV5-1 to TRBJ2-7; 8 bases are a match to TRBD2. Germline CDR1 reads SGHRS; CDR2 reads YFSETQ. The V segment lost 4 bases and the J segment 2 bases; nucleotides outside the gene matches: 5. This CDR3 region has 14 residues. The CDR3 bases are TGCGCCAGCAGCCCAGTAGCGGGAACCTACGAGCAGTACTTC. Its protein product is CASSPVAGTYEQYF.

This CDR3 reads CASSFSRGEKLFF. In nucleotides, the CDR3 is TGTGCCAGCAGCTTTTCAAGAGGAGAAAAACTGTTTTTT. This chain uses TRBV7-9 with TRBJ1-4, with D hard to call. The CDR3 covers 13 residues. Trimming pared 3 bases from V and 8 bases from J, leaving 10 bases between. Germline CDR1 and CDR2: SEHNR and FQNEAQ (reference sequence).

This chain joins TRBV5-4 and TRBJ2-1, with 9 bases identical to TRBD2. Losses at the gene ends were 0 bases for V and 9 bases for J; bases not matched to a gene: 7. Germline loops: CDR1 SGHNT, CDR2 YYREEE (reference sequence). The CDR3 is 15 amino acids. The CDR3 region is CASSLEAGGVGEQFF. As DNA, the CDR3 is TGTGCCAGCAGCTTGGAGGCGGGAGGGGTAGGTGAGCAGTTCTTC.

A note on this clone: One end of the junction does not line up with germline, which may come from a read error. CDR3: CSSSPRLATSYEQYF. The CDR3 nucleotides are TGTTCCAGCAGCCCTAGACTAGCGACTTCCTACGAGCAGTACTTC. The chain carries TRBV7-9 and TRBJ2-7; TRBD2 agrees at 8 bases. CDR3 length equals 15 residues. Germline V gene sequence: CDR1 SEHNR, CDR2 FQNEAQ (reference sequence).

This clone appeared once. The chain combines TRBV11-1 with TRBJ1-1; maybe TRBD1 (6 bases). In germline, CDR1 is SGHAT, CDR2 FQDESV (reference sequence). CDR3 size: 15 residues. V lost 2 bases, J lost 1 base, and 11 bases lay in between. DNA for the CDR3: TGTGCCAGCAGCTTAATCGGGGGGGCGAACACTGAAGCTTTCTTT. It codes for CASSLIGGANTEAFF.

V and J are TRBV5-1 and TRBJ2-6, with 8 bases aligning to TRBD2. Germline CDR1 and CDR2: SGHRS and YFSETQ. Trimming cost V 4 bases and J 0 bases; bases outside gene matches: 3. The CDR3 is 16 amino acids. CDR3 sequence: CASSLGGASGANVLTF. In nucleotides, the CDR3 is TGCGCCAGCAGCCTCGGGGGGGCCTCTGGGGCCAACGTCCTGACTTTC.

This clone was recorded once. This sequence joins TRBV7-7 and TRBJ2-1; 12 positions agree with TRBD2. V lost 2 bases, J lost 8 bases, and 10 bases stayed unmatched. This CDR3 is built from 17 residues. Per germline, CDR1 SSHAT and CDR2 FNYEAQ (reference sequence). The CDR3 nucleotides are TGTGCCAGCAGCTTATCGTCTGGGACTAGCGGGTGGGATGAGCAGTTCTTC. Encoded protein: CASSLSSGTSGWDEQFF.

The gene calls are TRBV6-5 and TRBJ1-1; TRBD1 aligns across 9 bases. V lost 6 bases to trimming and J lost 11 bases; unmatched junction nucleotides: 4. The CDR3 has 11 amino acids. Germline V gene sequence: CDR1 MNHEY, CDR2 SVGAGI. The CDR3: CASSFDRGAFF. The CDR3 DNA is TGTGCCAGCAGCTTCGACAGGGGGGCTTTCTTT.

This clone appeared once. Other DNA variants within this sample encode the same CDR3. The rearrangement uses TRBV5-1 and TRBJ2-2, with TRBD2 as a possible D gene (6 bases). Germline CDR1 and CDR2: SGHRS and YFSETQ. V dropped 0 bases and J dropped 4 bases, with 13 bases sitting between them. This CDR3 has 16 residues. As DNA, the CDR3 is TGCGCCAGCAGCTTGGCCGGCGGGGTGGGCACCGGGGAGCTGTTTTTT. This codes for CASSLAGGVGTGELFF.

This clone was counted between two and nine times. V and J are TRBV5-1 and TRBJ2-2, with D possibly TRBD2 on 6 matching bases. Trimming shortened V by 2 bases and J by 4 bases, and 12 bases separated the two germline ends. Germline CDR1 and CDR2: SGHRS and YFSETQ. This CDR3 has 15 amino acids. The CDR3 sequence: CASSFRGGSTGELFF. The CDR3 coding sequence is TGCGCCAGCAGCTTTAGGGGAGGCAGCACCGGGGAGCTGTTTTTT.